A single sample gave rise to the 9 T cell receptor beta chains below, sequenced in a study of cytomegalovirus exposure and HLA in healthy donors. PCR was performed using 60 Vbeta and 13 Jbeta primers. Sequencing used immunoSEQ multiplex PCR; TCRdb keeps in-frame clones, though not all of them. This table holds 90,000 to 110,000 clones, around 81% found once. Sequenced: PBMCs. These receptors all stem from a woman in her 30s in good health and CMV-seronegative.

The chain has TRBV7-2 and TRBJ1-2; TRBD1 might be the D (5 bases). Germline V CDR1 and CDR2: SGHTA, FQGNSA. V was trimmed by 1 base and J by 8 bases, leaving 5 bases between them. CDR3 length equals 11 residues. CDR3 sequence (DNA): TGTGCCAGCAGCTTAGGACAGGGCTACACCTTC. Encoded protein: CASSLGQGYTF. The full variable domain, in which reference TRBV7-2 and TRBJ1-2 provide the parts outside the CDR3, is GAGVSQSPSNKVTEKGKDVELRCDPISGHTALYWYRQSLGQGLEFLIYFQGNSAPDKSGLPSDRFSAERTGGSVSTLTIQRTQQEDSAVYLCASSLGQGYTFGSGTRLTVV.

The gene calls are TRBV11-2 and TRBJ2-2, with no clear D. The germline V gene encodes CDR1 SGHAT and CDR2 FQNNGV. The CDR3 is made up of 13 amino acids. Trimming stripped 4 bases from V and 1 base from J, with 4 bases between. CDR3 DNA: TGTGCCAGCAGCTCCGGGAACACCGGGGAGCTGTTTTTT. As protein: CASSSGNTGELFF.

The chain uses TRBV21-1 and TRBJ1-1; the table gives TRBD1 as D, unverified against the DNA. TRBV21-1 is given as a pseudogene. The CDR3 extends over 16 amino acids. The DNA of the CDR3 is TGTGCCAGCAGCAGGCCCCACGACAGCCCCGCCACTGAAGCTTTCTTT. It encodes CASSRPHDSPATEAFF.

V gene TRBV5-1 combines with J gene TRBJ2-3; 11 bases align to TRBD2. The V gene's germline CDR1 is SGHRS and CDR2 YFSETQ. V shed 4 bases, J shed 6 bases, and the junction held 10 bases outside the gene matches. This CDR3 has 16 amino acids. The CDR3 protein is CASSTFSGRVADTQYF. CDR3 in DNA: TGCGCCAGCAGCACGTTTAGCGGGAGGGTGGCGGATACGCAGTATTTT.

This sequence joins TRBV9 and TRBJ2-5, with D possibly being TRBD1 (6 bases). The J call is uncertain, as TRBJ2-7 better fits the DNA end. CDR1 is SGDLS and CDR2 is YYNGEE in the germline V gene. The CDR3 contains 14 residues. The CDR3 loop is CASSVMGQTYEQYF. CDR3 DNA: TGTGCCAGCAGCGTAATGGGACAAACCTACGAGCAGTACTTC.

The genes are TRBV5-1 and TRBJ2-1; 13 nucleotides match TRBD2. Looked up from germline, CDR1 is SGHRS and CDR2 is YFSETQ. V lost 4 bases to trimming and J lost 8 bases; unmatched junction nucleotides: 9. There are 16 residues in the CDR3. The CDR3 DNA is TGCGCCAGCAGCGTGGGACTAGCGGGAAGTGTTCATGAGCAGTTCTTC. Its translation is CASSVGLAGSVHEQFF.

This chain links TRBV6-5 with TRBJ2-3; 8 nucleotides agree with TRBD2. Germline V lookup: CDR1 MNHEY, CDR2 SVGAGI. The CDR3 spans 16 residues. V dropped 0 bases and J dropped 6; count of bases not matched to a gene: 8. In nucleotides, the CDR3 is TGTGCCAGCAGTTACTCCCAGCGGGAGCGGAGGGATACGCAGTATTTT. It translates to CASSYSQRERRDTQYF.

DNA of the CDR3: TGTGCCAGCAGCTCGCCGGCGGAACGGAACACCGGGGAGCTGTTTTTT. As protein: CASSSPAERNTGELFF. The rearrangement links TRBV5-4 to TRBJ2-2; D remains ambiguous. Germline V CDR1 and CDR2: SGHNT, YYREEE (reference sequence). V was shortened by 3 bases and J by 1 base, with 13 bases between the two germline ends. The CDR3 consists of 16 residues.

V and J are TRBV19 and TRBJ2-4, with D possibly being TRBD1 (5 bases). Trimming pared 3 bases from V and 14 bases from J, leaving 14 bases between. CDR1 is LNHDA and CDR2 is SQIVND in the germline V gene (reference sequence). The CDR3 runs to 12 residues. CDR3 nucleotide sequence: TGTGCCAGTAGTATGGGGCCTGAGACTGAGTACTTC. The encoded protein is CASSMGPETEYF.